The following is a T cell receptor beta chain sequence with its context. The sample has other DNA sequences that encode this CDR3 too. This entry belongs to a study of blood T cell repertoires in COVID-19. Study summary: The United States, Italy and Spain supplied acute and convalescent COVID-19 samples. Sample material is recorded as cDNA or gDNA derived from T cells, B-cell-depleted T cells, or PBMCs.

Germline trimming cut 0 bases from V and 2 bases from J; bases unmatched to any gene: 2. The CDR3 spans 16 residues. Germline CDR1 reads SGHTA; CDR2 reads FQGNSA. Source study methods: Nucleated cell number was recorded as an estimate derived from reference gene primer amplification. The method was immunoSEQ multiplex PCR; TCRdb's version includes in-frame clones alone and lacks a portion of them. V, J and clone size reflect that table, while D and trimming were determined from the DNA. The repertoire consists of approximately 170,000 clones, with about 86% occurring once and the leading ten covering roughly 4%.

The chain links TRBV7-2 to TRBJ2-1; 9 nucleotides line up with TRBD2. The TCR sequence derives from a woman aged 65 to 85 with acute or convalescent COVID-19. The sample was peripheral blood. The CDR3 loop is CASSLALAGAYNEQFF. Here the CDR3 DNA reads TGTGCCAGCAGCTTAGCGTTAGCGGGGGCCTACAATGAGCAGTTCTTC.